These 17 T cell receptor beta chains originate from one sample sequenced in a study of cytomegalovirus exposure and HLA in healthy donors. The PCR had 60 Vbeta and 13 Jbeta primers. The assay was immunoSEQ multiplex PCR, and TCRdb's table has in-frame clones only and misses some. Here the sample spans 150,000 to 180,000 clones, approximately 80% being singletons. The sequencing sample was made of PBMCs. Receptors were obtained from a man aged 25 to 45 in good health and CMV-seropositive.

This clone was recorded a few times. This chain links TRBV2 with TRBJ2-3; 7 positions agree with TRBD1. The germline CDR1 and CDR2 sequences are SNHLY and FYNNEI. This CDR3 region has 14 residues. Trimming cost V 5 bases and J 2 bases; bases outside gene matches: 4. The CDR3 loop is CASSKQGTTDTQYF. CDR3 DNA: TGTGCCAGCAGTAAACAGGGGACCACAGATACGCAGTATTTT.

The CDR3 region has the DNA TGTGCCAGCAGTCTTCTGGCGGGAGGGGTGGGGGAGCAGTACTTC. It yields the protein CASSLLAGGVGEQYF. This chain joins TRBV27 and TRBJ2-7, with 9 bases matching TRBD2. The CDR3 has 15 amino acids. Trimming removed 5 bases from V and 7 bases from J; junction bases left unmatched: 12. Germline-derived CDR1 and CDR2 are MNHEY and SMNVEV (reference sequence).

The J gene is TRBJ1-4, the V gene TRBV19; the D is unclear. Germline V gene sequence: CDR1 LNHDA, CDR2 SQIVND (reference sequence). V shed 1 base and J shed 7 bases, with 13 bases lying between them. The CDR3 is 15 amino acids. Written as DNA, the CDR3 is TGTGCCAGTAGTATAGCTGAGCGTTACGGTGAAAAACTGTTTTTT. This translates into CASSIAERYGEKLFF.

The gene calls are TRBV5-1 and TRBJ1-1, with TRBD1 as a possible D gene (6 bases). V was clipped by 0 bases and J by 3 bases, with 12 bases between them. Germline V CDR1 and CDR2: SGHRS, YFSETQ. This CDR3 contains 15 residues. This CDR3 is CASSLALSGDTEAFF. CDR3 DNA: TGCGCCAGCAGCTTGGCCCTCTCAGGGGACACTGAAGCTTTCTTT. The variable domain in full, with the rest retrieved from reference TRBV5-1 and TRBJ1-1, is KAGVTQTPRYLIKTRGQQVTLSCSPISGHRSVSWYQQTPGQGLQFLFEYFSETQRNKGNFPGRFSGRQFSNSRSEMNVSTLELGDSALYLCASSLALSGDTEAFFGQGTRLTVV.

The chain has TRBV30 and TRBJ1-1, with 8 bases lining up with TRBD1. The CDR3 contains 14 residues. Germline CDR1 reads GTSNPN; CDR2 reads SVGIG (reference sequence). The junction had 14 bases not matched to a gene; V was cut back by 8 bases and J by 6 bases. DNA of the CDR3: TGTGCCCAGGACAGGGTAGATTCCTGGGCTGAAGCTTTCTTT. Encoded protein: CAQDRVDSWAEAFF.

Only a few counts were recorded for this clone. The chain has TRBV28 and TRBJ2-2, with a tentative D call TRBD2 (6 bases). Germline V CDR1 and CDR2: MDHEN, SYDVKM. The CDR3 has 16 amino acids. The ends were cut back, 3 bases at V and 3 bases at J, with 14 bases in the middle. The CDR3 region is CASSLLRESDTGELFF. In DNA form, the CDR3 reads TGTGCCAGCAGTTTGCTACGGGAGAGTGACACCGGGGAGCTGTTTTTT.

This chain joins TRBV4-2 and TRBJ1-1; weak D call: TRBD1 (6 bases). The CDR3 sequence is 14 residues long. The germline V gene has CDR1 LGHNA and CDR2 YNFKEQ. Between the trimmed V and J ends, which lost 7 bases and 2 bases, there was a span of 14 bases. The CDR3 sequence: CASNANRDNTEAFF. Written as DNA, the CDR3 is TGTGCCAGCAACGCAAACAGGGATAACACTGAAGCTTTCTTT.

The chain combines TRBV11-2 with TRBJ1-1; 7 nucleotides line up with TRBD1. The CDR3 runs to 14 residues. Per germline, CDR1 SGHAT and CDR2 FQNNGV. J lost 1 base, V lost 3 bases, and 2 bases had no gene match. The CDR3 loop reads CASSLTGSNTEAFF. Written as DNA, the CDR3 is TGTGCCAGCAGCTTGACAGGGTCGAACACTGAAGCTTTCTTT.

The rearrangement uses TRBV6-6 and TRBJ2-2, with a weak D call TRBD1 (6 bases). The V and J ends lost 8 bases and 8 bases respectively, with 15 bases between them. The length of the CDR3 is 13 residues. CDR1 and CDR2 from the germline V gene are MNHNY and SVGAGI (reference sequence). The CDR3 spells CASGQIPPGELFF. DNA for the CDR3: TGTGCCAGCGGACAGATCCCACCAGGGGAGCTGTTTTTT.

Here the CDR3 reads CASSPGDRGRVGAENTGELFF. CDR3 bases: TGTGCCAGCAGCCCGGGAGACAGGGGGCGTGTCGGGGCTGAGAACACCGGGGAGCTGTTTTTT. This chain connects TRBV27 to TRBJ2-2; TRBD1 matches 10 bases. The ends lost 6 bases at V and 1 base at J; junction bases unmatched: 20. Germline V gene data show CDR1 as MNHEY and CDR2 as SMNVEV (reference sequence). The CDR3 consists of 21 residues.

This chain uses TRBV7-9 with TRBJ1-1; the D is unclear. V was shortened by 2 bases and J by 1 base, with 8 bases between the two germline ends. The CDR3 loop spans 14 amino acids. From germline, CDR1 is SEHNR and CDR2 FQNEAQ (reference sequence). CDR3 loop: CASSLSGRNTEAFF. Written as DNA, the CDR3 is TGTGCCAGCAGCTTATCTGGCCGGAACACTGAAGCTTTCTTT. Full variable domain (remainder filled in from reference TRBV7-9 and TRBJ1-1): DTGVSQNPRHKITKRGQNVTFRCDPISEHNRLYWYRQTLGQGPEFLTYFQNEAQLEKSRLLSDRFSAERPKGSFSTLEIQRTEQGDSAMYLCASSLSGRNTEAFFGQGTRLTVV.

The chain employs TRBV28 and TRBJ2-1, with a weak D call TRBD1 (8 bases). The V gene's germline CDR1 is MDHEN and CDR2 SYDVKM. The CDR3 sequence is 16 residues long. Trimming stripped 3 bases from V and 7 bases from J, with 19 bases between. The CDR3 region is CASSLGGTGVTNEQFF. The DNA for the CDR3 is TGTGCCAGCAGTTTGGGGGGGACAGGCGTTACGAATGAGCAGTTCTTC.

J is TRBJ2-1 and V is TRBV5-4; 11 bases agree with TRBD2. From germline, CDR1 is SGHNT and CDR2 YYREEE (reference sequence). Trimming at V came to 5 bases and at J to 3 bases, leaving 4 bases not matched to a gene. The CDR3 has 15 residues. The chain's CDR3 is CASRLAGGNYNEQFF. The DNA for the CDR3 is TGTGCCAGCAGGTTAGCGGGAGGGAACTACAATGAGCAGTTCTTC.

This chain links TRBV2 with TRBJ1-3, with TRBD1 as a possible D gene (6 bases). V lost 6 bases to trimming and J lost 0 bases, with 12 bases between them. CDR1 SNHLY and CDR2 FYNNEI come from the germline V gene. The CDR3 is 15 amino acids. The CDR3 bases are TGTGCCAGCAGGGACAGAAGCTACTCTGGAAACACCATATATTTT. As protein: CASRDRSYSGNTIYF.

For this clone: A read error may produce the germline difference seen at one junction end. The rearrangement uses TRBV5-1 and TRBJ2-7, with 7 bases that match TRBD2. The CDR3 loop spans 15 amino acids. CDR1 SGHRS and CDR2 YFSETQ come from the germline V gene. The DNA for the CDR3 is TGCGCCAGCAGCCCGGGAGCGGGGAACATTGACGAGCAGTGCTTC. Its protein is CASSPGAGNIDEQCF.

The chain carries TRBV6-6 and TRBJ1-5, with a possible D match to TRBD1 (6 bases). This CDR3 comprises 15 residues. Germline CDR1 and CDR2: MNHNY and SVGAGI (reference sequence). The V end was cut by 4 bases, the J end by 0 bases, with 10 bases between. The CDR3 DNA follows: TGTGCCAGCAGTTTAGACAGGTATAGCAATCAGCCCCAGCATTTT. Translating it yields CASSLDRYSNQPQHF.

The rearrangement joins TRBV5-4 to TRBJ2-1; 7 nucleotides match TRBD2. Germline lookup yields CDR1 SGHNT and CDR2 YYREEE (reference sequence). V was pared by 3 bases and J by 0 bases, with 6 bases of the junction left unmatched. This CDR3 contains 16 residues. The CDR3 sequence: CASSSSGGSSYNEQFF. CDR3 nucleotides: TGTGCCAGCAGCTCCTCGGGCGGGAGCTCCTACAATGAGCAGTTCTTC.